Sequencing of this T cell receptor (beta chain) was carried out in a study of cytomegalovirus exposure and HLA in healthy donors. Overall study findings and caveats: Investigators reported more than 150 TCR beta chains as tied to cytomegalovirus. In an earlier analysis, about 87% or about 30%: the productive usage of most TCR beta V segments. Association with HLA alleles at 0.05 false discovery rate was found for 16,951 TCR beta sequences in a later analysis.

A note on this clone: Its antigen remains unidentified.

This PCR relied on a set of 60 Vbeta primers and 13 Jbeta primers. Assay: immunoSEQ multiplex PCR; the TCRdb copy retains only in-frame clones and omits some. The table lists 90,000 to 150,000 clones, with more than 3% in the top ten. Germline CDR1 reads LNHDA; CDR2 reads SQIVND (reference sequence). CDR3 size: 16 residues. V lost 5 bases and J lost 4; bases outside the gene matches: 10. Among the donors, all were healthy bone marrow donors. The chain uses TRBV19 and TRBJ2-1; TRBD2 matches 8 bases. The sample was PBMCs. The sequence came from a man between 18 and 29 years old in good health and CMV-seronegative. The CDR3 reads CASSPASGSKYNEQFF. In DNA form, the CDR3 reads TGTGCCAGTAGTCCCGCAAGCGGGAGCAAATACAATGAGCAGTTCTTC. Using reference TRBV19 and TRBJ2-1 for the parts outside the CDR3, the full variable domain is DGGITQSPKYLFRKEGQNVTLSCEQNLNHDAMYWYRQDPGQGLRLIYYSQIVNDFQKGDIAEGYSVSREKKESFPLTVTSAQKNPTAFYLCASSPASGSKYNEQFFGPGTRLTVL.